This T cell receptor (beta chain) was retrieved from a study of blood T cell repertoires in COVID-19. Germline lookup yields CDR1 SGHTA and CDR2 FQGNSA. The CDR3 totals 14 residues. Between the trimmed V and J ends, which lost 5 bases and 3 bases, there was a span of 14 bases. Produced via immunoSEQ multiplex PCR; TCRdb's table is partial and in-frame only. This table holds under 250,000 clones, 85% to 90% found once. The sequencing input was peripheral blood. This TCR was sampled from a man aged 45 to 65 with COVID-19, enrolled during active disease. The genes are TRBV7-2 and TRBJ2-7; D is unresolved. The CDR3 sequence: CASSLKDGGYEQYF. Written as DNA, the CDR3 is TGTGCCAGCAGCCTGAAAGACGGCGGCTACGAGCAGTACTTC. The complete variable domain, with remaining parts taken from reference TRBV7-2 and TRBJ2-7, reads GAGVSQSPSNKVTEKGKDVELRCDPISGHTALYWYRQSLGQGLEFLIYFQGNSAPDKSGLPSDRFSAERTGGSVSTLTIQRTQQEDSAVYLCASSLKDGGYEQYFGPGTRLTVT.